The clone carrying this T cell receptor beta chain was seen only a few times. Its antigen is unidentified. TCRdb re-analysed the 5' RACE reads in MiXCR, keeping a single row per CDR3 protein. Of about 340,000 distinct CDR3 sequences in the sample, 13% were seen once. The data are from a study of T-cell memory formation after mild COVID-19. For the study at large: Largely, the TCR clusters proved donor specific. Study-wide points: In pre-infection memory, a portion of responding clones appeared, which suggested that cross-reactive memory joined.

Sequenced sample: PBMCs or a T cell subset sorted from them (not recorded which). The TCR originated in a man between 18 and 29 years old who had mild COVID-19 (a few samples of this study predate the infection). Cell type and time point are not known.

The CDR3 DNA reads TGTGCCAGCAACTCTCGGGGCAGGGCCACTGAAGCTTTCTTT. Encoded protein: CASNSRGRATEAFF. The rearrangement uses TRBV7-9 and TRBJ1-1; TRBD1 is a possible D gene (5 bases). This CDR3 is 14 amino acids long. Trimming removed 7 bases from V and 4 bases from J, with 16 bases in between. Germline CDR1 reads SEHNR; CDR2 reads FQNEAQ (reference sequence).